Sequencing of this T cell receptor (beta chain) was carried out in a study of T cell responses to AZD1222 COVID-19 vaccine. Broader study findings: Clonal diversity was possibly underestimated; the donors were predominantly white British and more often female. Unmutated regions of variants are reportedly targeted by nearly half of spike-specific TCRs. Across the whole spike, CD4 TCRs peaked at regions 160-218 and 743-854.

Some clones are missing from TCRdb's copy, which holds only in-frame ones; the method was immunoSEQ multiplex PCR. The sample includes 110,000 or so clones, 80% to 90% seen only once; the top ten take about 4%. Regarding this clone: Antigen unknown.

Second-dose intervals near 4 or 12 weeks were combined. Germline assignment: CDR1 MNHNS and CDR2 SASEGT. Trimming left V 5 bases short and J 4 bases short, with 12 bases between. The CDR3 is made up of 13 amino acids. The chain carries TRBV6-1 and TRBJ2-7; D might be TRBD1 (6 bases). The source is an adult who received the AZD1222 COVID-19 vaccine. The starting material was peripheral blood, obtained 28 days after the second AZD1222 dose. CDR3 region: CASSFSQGYEQYF. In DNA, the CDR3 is TGTGCCAGCAGTTTCTCACAGGGATACGAGCAGTACTTC.